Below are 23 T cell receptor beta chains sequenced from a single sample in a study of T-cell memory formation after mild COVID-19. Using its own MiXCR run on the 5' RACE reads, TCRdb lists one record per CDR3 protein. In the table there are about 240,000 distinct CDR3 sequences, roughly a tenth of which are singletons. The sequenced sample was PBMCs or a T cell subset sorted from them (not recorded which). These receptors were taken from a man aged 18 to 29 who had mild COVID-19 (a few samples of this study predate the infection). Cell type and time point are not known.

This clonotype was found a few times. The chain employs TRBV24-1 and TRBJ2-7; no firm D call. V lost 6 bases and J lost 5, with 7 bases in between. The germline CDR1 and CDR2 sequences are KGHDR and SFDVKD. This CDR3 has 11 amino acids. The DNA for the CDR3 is TGTGCCACCAGTATGCACGACGAGCAGTACGTC. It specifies CATSMHDEQYV.

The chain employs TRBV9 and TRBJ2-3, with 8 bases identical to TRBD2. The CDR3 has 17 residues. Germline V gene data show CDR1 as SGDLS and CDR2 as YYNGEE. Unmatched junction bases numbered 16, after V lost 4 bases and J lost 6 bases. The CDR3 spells CASSRPGLEGFGDTQYF. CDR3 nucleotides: TGTGCCAGCAGCCGACCGGGACTAGAAGGGTTCGGGGATACGCAGTATTTT.

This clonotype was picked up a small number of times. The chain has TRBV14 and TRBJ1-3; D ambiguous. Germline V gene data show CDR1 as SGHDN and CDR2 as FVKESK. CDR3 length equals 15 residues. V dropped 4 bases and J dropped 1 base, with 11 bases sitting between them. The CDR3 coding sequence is TGTGCCAGCAGCCCTCGACCGGGGTCTGGAAACACCATATATTTT. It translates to CASSPRPGSGNTIYF.

This chain's CDR3 is CASSLLSRNTDTQYF. The CDR3 region has the DNA TGCGCCAGCAGCTTGCTATCGAGAAACACAGATACGCAGTATTTT. This sequence joins TRBV5-1 and TRBJ2-3; D ambiguous. The V end lost 1 base, the J end lost 2 bases, and 11 bases lay between the germline ends. The CDR3 sequence is 15 residues long. CDR1 SGHRS and CDR2 YFSETQ come from the germline V gene. Drawing the rest from reference TRBV5-1 and TRBJ2-3, the complete variable domain is KAGVTQTPRYLIKTRGQQVTLSCSPISGHRSVSWYQQTPGQGLQFLFEYFSETQRNKGNFPGRFSGRQFSNSRSEMNVSTLELGDSALYLCASSLLSRNTDTQYFGPGTRLTVL.

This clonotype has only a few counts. The CDR3, as DNA: TGTGCCAGCAGCCGGGGACTAACGAGCTCCTACAATGAGCAGTTCTTC. This sequence encodes CASSRGLTSSYNEQFF. The chain is built from TRBV5-8 and TRBJ2-1; 7 bases line up with TRBD2. The CDR3 has 16 amino acids. Trimming removed 4 bases from V and 0 bases from J; junction bases left unmatched: 7. The germline V gene has CDR1 SGHTS and CDR2 YDEGEE.

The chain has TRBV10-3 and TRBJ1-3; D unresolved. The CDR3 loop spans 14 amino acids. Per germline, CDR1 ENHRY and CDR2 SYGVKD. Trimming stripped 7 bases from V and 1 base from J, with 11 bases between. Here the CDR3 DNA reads TGTGCCATCACTCCGGACTTATCTGGAAACACCATATATTTT. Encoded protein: CAITPDLSGNTIYF.

The CDR3 coding sequence is TGCGCCAGCAGCCAGATTCCGGGGGACCACGAGCAGTACTTC. Protein: CASSQIPGDHEQYF. The chain recombines TRBV4-1 with TRBJ2-7; the D gene is possibly TRBD2 (6 bases). Germline V gives CDR1 MGHRA, CDR2 YSYEKL. CDR3 length: 14 residues. Trimming removed 3 bases from V and 5 bases from J, with 14 bases in between.

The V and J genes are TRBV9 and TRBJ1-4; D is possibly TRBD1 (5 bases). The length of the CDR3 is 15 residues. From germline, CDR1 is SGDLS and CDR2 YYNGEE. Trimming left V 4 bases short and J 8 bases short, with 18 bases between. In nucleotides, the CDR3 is TGTGCCAGCAGCCCCCCCTTAGACAGAGGAGAAAAACTGTTTTTT. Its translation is CASSPPLDRGEKLFF.

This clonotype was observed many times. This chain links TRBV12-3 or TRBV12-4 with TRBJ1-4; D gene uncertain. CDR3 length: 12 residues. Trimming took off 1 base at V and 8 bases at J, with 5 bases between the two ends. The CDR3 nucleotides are TGTGCCAGCAGTTTAGGGGAGGAAAAACTGTTTTTT. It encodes CASSLGEEKLFF.

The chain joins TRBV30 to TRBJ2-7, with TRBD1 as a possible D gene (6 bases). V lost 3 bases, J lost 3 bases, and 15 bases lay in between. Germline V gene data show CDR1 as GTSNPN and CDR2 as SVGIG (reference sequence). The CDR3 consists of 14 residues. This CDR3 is CAWRAGTINYEQYF. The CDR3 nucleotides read TGTGCCTGGAGGGCCGGGACAATCAACTACGAGCAGTACTTC.

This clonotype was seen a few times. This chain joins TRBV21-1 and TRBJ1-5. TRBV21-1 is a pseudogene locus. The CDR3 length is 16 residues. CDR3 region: CASSKVNSYSNQPQHF. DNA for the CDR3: TGTGCCAGCAGCAAAGTAAACAGCTATAGCAATCAGCCCCAGCATTTT.

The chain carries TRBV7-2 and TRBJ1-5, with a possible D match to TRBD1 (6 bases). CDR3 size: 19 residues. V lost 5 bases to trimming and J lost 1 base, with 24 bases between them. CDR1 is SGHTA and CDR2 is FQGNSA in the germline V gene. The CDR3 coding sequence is TGTGCCAGCAGCCTCCACCGATTCCCACAGGGTTCGAGCAATCAGCCCCAGCATTTT. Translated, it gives CASSLHRFPQGSSNQPQHF.

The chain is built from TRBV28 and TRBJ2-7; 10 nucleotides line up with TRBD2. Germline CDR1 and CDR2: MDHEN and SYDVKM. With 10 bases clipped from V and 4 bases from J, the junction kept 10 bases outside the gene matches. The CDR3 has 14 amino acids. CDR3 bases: TGTGCCACCACCTCCCTAGCGGGGGCTTACGAGCAGTACGTC. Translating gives CATTSLAGAYEQYV.

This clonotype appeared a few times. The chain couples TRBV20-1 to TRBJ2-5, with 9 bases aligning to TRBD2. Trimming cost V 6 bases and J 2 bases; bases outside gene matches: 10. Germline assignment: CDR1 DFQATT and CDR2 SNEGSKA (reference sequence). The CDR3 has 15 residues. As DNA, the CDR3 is TGCAGTGCGCGGGGGGGGCCAGGCGTACAAGAGACCCAGTACTTC. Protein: CSARGGPGVQETQYF.

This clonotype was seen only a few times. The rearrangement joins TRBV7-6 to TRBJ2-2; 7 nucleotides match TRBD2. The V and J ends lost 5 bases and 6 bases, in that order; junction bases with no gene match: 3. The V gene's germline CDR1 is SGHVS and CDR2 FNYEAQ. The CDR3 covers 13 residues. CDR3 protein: CASSPREAGELFF. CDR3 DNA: TGTGCCAGCAGCCCCCGGGAGGCCGGGGAGCTGTTTTTT.

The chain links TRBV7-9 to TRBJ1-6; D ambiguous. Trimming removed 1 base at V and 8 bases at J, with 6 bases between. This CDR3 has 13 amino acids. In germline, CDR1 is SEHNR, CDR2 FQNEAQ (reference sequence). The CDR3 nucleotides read TGTGCCAGCAGCTTAGGCGGTCATTCACCCCTCCACTTT. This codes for CASSLGGHSPLHF.

The CDR3 protein is CASSMDTFSSYEQYV. The CDR3, as DNA: TGTGCCAGTAGTATGGACACCTTTTCCTCCTACGAGCAGTACGTC. This chain connects TRBV19 to TRBJ2-7, with D possibly being TRBD1 (5 bases). This CDR3 region has 15 residues. The germline CDR1 and CDR2 sequences are LNHDA and SQIVND (reference sequence). V gave up 3 bases and J gave up 0 bases, with 12 bases separating them.

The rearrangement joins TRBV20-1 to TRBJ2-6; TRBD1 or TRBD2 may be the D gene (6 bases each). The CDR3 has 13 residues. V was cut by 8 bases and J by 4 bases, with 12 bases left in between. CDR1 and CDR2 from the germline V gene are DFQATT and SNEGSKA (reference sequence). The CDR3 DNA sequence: TGCAGTTCGGGGGCGAGAGGGGCCAACGTCCTGACTTTC. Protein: CSSGARGANVLTF.

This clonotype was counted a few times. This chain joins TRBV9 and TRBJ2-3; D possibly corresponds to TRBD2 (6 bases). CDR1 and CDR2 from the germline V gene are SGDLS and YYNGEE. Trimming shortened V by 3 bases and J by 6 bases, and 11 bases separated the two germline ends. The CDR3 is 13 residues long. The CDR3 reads CASSGLGEDTQYF. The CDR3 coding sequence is TGTGCCAGCAGCGGACTAGGGGAGGATACGCAGTATTTT.

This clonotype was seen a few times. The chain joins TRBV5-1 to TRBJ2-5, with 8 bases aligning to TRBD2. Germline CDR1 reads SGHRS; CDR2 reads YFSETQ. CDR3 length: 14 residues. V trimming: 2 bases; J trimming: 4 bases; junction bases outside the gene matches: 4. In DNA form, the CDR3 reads TGCGCCAGCAGCTTCTCGGGGGGGCCAGAGACCCAGTACTTC. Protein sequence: CASSFSGGPETQYF.

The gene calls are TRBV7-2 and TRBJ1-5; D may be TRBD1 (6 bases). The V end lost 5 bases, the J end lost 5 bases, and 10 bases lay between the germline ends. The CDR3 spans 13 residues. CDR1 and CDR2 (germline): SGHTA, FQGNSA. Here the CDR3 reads CASSPGVDQPQHF. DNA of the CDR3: TGTGCCAGCAGCCCAGGGGTCGATCAGCCCCAGCATTTT.

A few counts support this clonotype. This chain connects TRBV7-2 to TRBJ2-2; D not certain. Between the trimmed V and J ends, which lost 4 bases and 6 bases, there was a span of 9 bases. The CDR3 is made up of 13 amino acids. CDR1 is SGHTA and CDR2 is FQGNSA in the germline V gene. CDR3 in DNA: TGTGCCAGCAGCTACATGGGGTCCGGGGAGCTGTTTTTT. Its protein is CASSYMGSGELFF.

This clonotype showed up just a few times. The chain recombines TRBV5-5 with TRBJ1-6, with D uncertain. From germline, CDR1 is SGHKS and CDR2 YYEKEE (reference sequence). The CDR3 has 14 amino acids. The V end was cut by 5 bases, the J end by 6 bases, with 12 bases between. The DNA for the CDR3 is TGTGCCAGCAGTTTGACCCAGTCTAATTCACCCCTCCACTTT. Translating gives CASSLTQSNSPLHF.